The 22 T cell receptor beta chains given below trace back to one sample, sequenced in a study of T cell responses to AZD1222 COVID-19 vaccine. Produced via immunoSEQ multiplex PCR; TCRdb's table is partial and in-frame only. The top ten clones hold about 2.5% of a sample with under 200,000 clones, 87% of them seen once. Material: peripheral blood, obtained on day 0 of MenACWY control vaccination. Receptor source: an adult in good health.

J is TRBJ2-6 and V is TRBV7-3; D may match TRBD1 or TRBD2 (5 bases each). Germline V gene sequence: CDR1 SGHTA, CDR2 FQGTGA. The CDR3 is 19 amino acids. Trimming removed 5 bases from V and 2 bases from J, with 22 bases in between. CDR3 nucleotides: TGTGCCAGCAGCCCTCGAGGGGACGAACGGCCTACTGGGGCCAACGTCCTGACTTTC. This translates into CASSPRGDERPTGANVLTF.

This clone appeared a few times. Other DNA sequences from this sample encode an identical CDR3 as well. The chain carries TRBV9 and TRBJ2-3; D call uncertain. V was cut by 0 bases and J by 4 bases, with 6 bases left in between. Germline V gene sequence: CDR1 SGDLS, CDR2 YYNGEE. This CDR3 has 13 residues. The CDR3 spells CASSVASPDTQYF. The CDR3 nucleotides are TGTGCCAGCAGCGTAGCCAGTCCAGATACGCAGTATTTT.

The gene calls are TRBV5-5 and TRBJ2-7, with TRBD1 matching 8 bases. Germline CDR1 reads SGHKS; CDR2 reads YYEKEE (reference sequence). V was clipped by 4 bases and J by 3 bases; unmatched bases: 6. The CDR3 spans 14 residues. The CDR3 bases are TGTGCCAGCAGCCCCCAGGGGGCCGACTACGAGCAGTACTTC. This sequence encodes CASSPQGADYEQYF.

The chain links TRBV27 to TRBJ2-7; 8 nucleotides align to TRBD2. Germline V gene sequence: CDR1 MNHEY, CDR2 SMNVEV (reference sequence). Losses at the gene ends were 5 bases for V and 3 bases for J; bases not matched to a gene: 18. The CDR3 is 18 residues long. CDR3 protein: CASSREGGWSPLGYEQYF. The CDR3 nucleotides read TGTGCCAGCAGTCGGGAGGGGGGATGGAGTCCTCTGGGCTACGAGCAGTACTTC.

This chain uses TRBV30 with TRBJ1-3, with D possibly being TRBD1 (5 bases). CDR1 GTSNPN and CDR2 SVGIG come from the germline V gene (reference sequence). The ends were cut back, 0 bases at V and 0 bases at J, with 15 bases in the middle. This CDR3 spans 17 amino acids. The CDR3 sequence is CAWSVGRNGLSGNTIYF. CDR3 DNA: TGTGCCTGGAGTGTGGGGCGCAACGGTCTCTCTGGAAACACCATATATTTT.

V is TRBV28 and J is TRBJ2-5; TRBD1 matches 9 bases. The CDR3 consists of 14 residues. The V gene's germline CDR1 is MDHEN and CDR2 SYDVKM. V was pared by 5 bases and J by 3 bases, with 4 bases of the junction left unmatched. The CDR3 region is CASSLRTGEETQYF. The CDR3 DNA is TGTGCCAGCAGTCTAAGGACAGGGGAAGAGACCCAGTACTTC.

J is TRBJ1-1 and V is TRBV7-9; no definite D call. The V and J ends lost 1 base and 0 bases respectively, with 12 bases between them. The germline V gene encodes CDR1 SEHNR and CDR2 FQNEAQ (reference sequence). The CDR3 is made up of 16 amino acids. The CDR3 sequence: CASSLGVGNMNTEAFF. Here the CDR3 DNA reads TGTGCCAGCAGCTTAGGGGTTGGGAACATGAACACTGAAGCTTTCTTT.

This chain connects TRBV9 to TRBJ2-7; the D gene is possibly TRBD1 (5 bases). Germline lookup yields CDR1 SGDLS and CDR2 YYNGEE. V was shortened by 4 bases and J by 8 bases, with 16 bases between the two germline ends. The CDR3 spans 13 residues. In nucleotides, the CDR3 is TGTGCCAGCAGCACCGAGACAGACAGAAAGCAGTACTTC. As protein: CASSTETDRKQYF. Full variable domain (remainder filled in from reference TRBV9 and TRBJ2-7): DSGVTQTPKHLITATGQRVTLRCSPRSGDLSVYWYQQSLDQGLQFLIQYYNGEERAKGNILERFSAQQFPDLHSELNLSSLELGDSALYFCASSTETDRKQYFGPGTRLTVT.

V usage is TRBV2 and J usage is TRBJ2-2, with D hard to call. CDR1 and CDR2 (germline): SNHLY, FYNNEI. There are 13 residues in the CDR3. Trimming took 6 bases from V and 3 from J, leaving 8 bases between them. CDR3 amino acids: CASSGSHTGELFF. The CDR3 nucleotides read TGTGCCAGCAGCGGCAGCCACACCGGGGAGCTGTTTTTT.

This clone was observed once. The V gene is TRBV5-6, the J gene TRBJ1-2; D is ambiguous. The CDR3 is 14 amino acids. Germline CDR1 and CDR2: SGHDT and YYEEEE. Trimming shortened V by 1 base and J by 3 bases, and 10 bases separated the two germline ends. The CDR3 DNA sequence: TGTGCCAGCAGCTTGCGAGGGCTGGACTATGGCTACACCTTC. Amino acid sequence: CASSLRGLDYGYTF.

The CDR3 bases are TGTGCCAGCAGTTCGGTAGGAACGAACACTGAAGCTTTCTTT. Its protein product is CASSSVGTNTEAFF. The chain has TRBV27 and TRBJ1-1; D call uncertain. Per germline, CDR1 MNHEY and CDR2 SMNVEV (reference sequence). V lost 4 bases, J lost 1 base, and 10 bases lay in between. CDR3 length: 14 residues.

The chain links TRBV7-9 to TRBJ2-3, with a possible D match to TRBD2 (7 bases). The CDR3 loop spans 13 amino acids. CDR1 SEHNR and CDR2 FQNEAQ come from the germline V gene (reference sequence). Trimming stripped 8 bases from V and 3 bases from J, with 12 bases between. CDR3 nucleotide sequence: TGTGCCAGCCGGGGAGGGGGGACAGATACGCAGTATTTT. It yields the protein CASRGGGTDTQYF.

This chain connects TRBV19 to TRBJ1-2, with 9 bases identical to TRBD1. The V gene end was trimmed by 6 bases and the J gene end by 8 bases; junction bases not matched to a gene: 10. The CDR3 sequence is 14 residues long. CDR1 and CDR2 (germline): LNHDA, SQIVND (reference sequence). The CDR3 coding sequence is TGTGCCAGTAGACAGGGGGCGTGGAAGGAGGGCTACACCTTC. This translates into CASRQGAWKEGYTF.

The rearrangement joins TRBV30 to TRBJ1-6; TRBD1 matches 9 bases. V trimming: 1 base; J trimming: 10 bases; junction bases outside the gene matches: 2. The CDR3 runs 13 residues. Germline CDR1 and CDR2: GTSNPN and SVGIG (reference sequence). CDR3 bases: TGTGCCTGGAGTGGAACAGGGGGCTCACCCCTCCACTTT. This encodes CAWSGTGGSPLHF.

The V gene is TRBV29-1, the J gene TRBJ1-2; D may be TRBD1 (5 bases). The CDR3 is 12 residues long. V lost 7 bases to trimming and J lost 5 bases, with 14 bases between them. Germline values: CDR1 SQVTM, CDR2 ANQGSEA. The DNA for the CDR3 is TGCAGCGCAGGGTCAGGGACGTATGGCTACACCTTC. Translation gives CSAGSGTYGYTF.

This clone showed up just once. The chain carries TRBV28 and TRBJ1-3, with D tentatively TRBD1 (5 bases). Trimming cost V 8 bases and J 7 bases, with 18 bases left between them. The CDR3 is 14 residues long. Germline CDR1 and CDR2: MDHEN and SYDVKM. The CDR3 bases are TGTGCCAGCTCCCAGTCGCTCGAGGGGAACACCATATATTTT. As protein: CASSQSLEGNTIYF. Based on the CDR3 plus reference TRBV28 and TRBJ1-3, the full variable domain is DVKVTQSSRYLVKRTGEKVFLECVQDMDHENMFWYRQDPGLGLRLIYFSYDVKMKEKGDIPEGYSVSREKKERFSLILESASTNQTSMYLCASSQSLEGNTIYFGEGSWLTVV.

This clone was found a few times. This chain uses TRBV4-1 with TRBJ2-2; D gene unclear. Germline V gives CDR1 MGHRA, CDR2 YSYEKL. V lost 5 bases to trimming and J lost 2 bases, with 9 bases between them. The CDR3 is 14 amino acids. The CDR3 spells CASSTSSNTGELFF. CDR3 sequence (DNA): TGCGCCAGCAGCACAAGCAGTAACACCGGGGAGCTGTTTTTT.

The chain joins TRBV6-5 to TRBJ2-7; D uncertain. The CDR3 sequence is 13 residues long. V was pared by 6 bases and J by 0 bases, with 9 bases between. CDR1 is MNHEY, CDR2 SVGAGI, per germline. The CDR3 loop reads CASRASPSYEQYF. The CDR3 region has the DNA TGTGCCAGCAGGGCCTCCCCCTCCTACGAGCAGTACTTC.

This chain uses TRBV3-1 (or the pseudogene TRBV3-2) with TRBJ2-3; D possibly matches TRBD1 or TRBD2 (6 bases each). There are 17 residues in the CDR3. Trimming cost V 3 bases and J 6 bases, with 22 bases left between them. Germline V lookup: CDR1 LGHDT, CDR2 YNNKEL (reference sequence). CDR3 sequence reads: CASSHKMPGLGADTQYF. In DNA, the CDR3 is TGTGCCAGCAGCCATAAGATGCCGGGACTGGGGGCCGATACGCAGTATTTT.

This clone was observed once. V gene TRBV10-3 combines with J gene TRBJ1-4; the D gene is possibly TRBD1 (6 bases). V lost 0 bases and J 0 bases, leaving 8 bases between the germline ends. The CDR3 has 16 amino acids. Germline values: CDR1 ENHRY, CDR2 SYGVKD. The CDR3 loop is CAISESRTATNEKLFF. The CDR3, as DNA: TGTGCCATCAGTGAGTCCCGGACAGCAACTAATGAAAAACTGTTTTTT.

V gene TRBV7-9 combines with J gene TRBJ1-2; 9 bases align to TRBD1. From germline, CDR1 is SEHNR and CDR2 FQNEAQ (reference sequence). V lost 5 bases and J lost 4; bases outside the gene matches: 5. This CDR3 has 14 amino acids. The CDR3 sequence is CASSLETGGYGYTF. For the CDR3, the DNA is TGTGCCAGCAGCCTAGAGACAGGGGGCTATGGCTACACCTTC.

This clone has a handful of counts. The chain uses TRBV6-5 and TRBJ2-7; the match to TRBD1 covers 10 bases. From germline, CDR1 is MNHEY and CDR2 SVGAGI. V shed 2 bases, J shed 6 bases, and the junction held 7 bases outside the gene matches. The CDR3 contains 15 residues. CDR3 loop: CASSYTRQGAGEQYF. The CDR3 coding sequence is TGTGCCAGCAGTTACACTCGACAGGGGGCGGGCGAGCAGTACTTC.